The clone carrying this T cell receptor beta chain was picked up one time. Antigen unknown. The record originates from a study of cytomegalovirus exposure and HLA in healthy donors. General study results and limits: Previous analysis showed most TCR beta V segments were productive about 87% or about 30% of the time.

The study ran its PCR with 60 Vbeta and 13 Jbeta primers. TCRdb's table, derived via immunoSEQ multiplex PCR, lists solely in-frame clones and lacks some. This sample has about 210,000 clones, with about 79% found just once. The sequenced material came from PBMCs. The clonotype was recovered from a male donor in good health and CMV-seronegative.

CDR3 coding DNA: TGTGCCAGTAATGACCCGGGACAGGGGAACTATGGCTACACCTTC. It specifies CASNDPGQGNYGYTF. The chain uses TRBV19 and TRBJ1-2, with TRBD1 matching over 10 bases. The V gene's germline CDR1 is LNHDA and CDR2 SQIVND (reference sequence). This CDR3 is built from 15 residues. The V gene end was trimmed by 7 bases and the J gene end by 2 bases; junction bases not matched to a gene: 7. The full variable domain, in which reference TRBV19 and TRBJ1-2 provide the parts outside the CDR3, is DGGITQSPKYLFRKEGQNVTLSCEQNLNHDAMYWYRQDPGQGLRLIYYSQIVNDFQKGDIAEGYSVSREKKESFPLTVTSAQKNPTAFYLCASNDPGQGNYGYTFGSGTRLTVV.